This T cell receptor beta chain was retrieved from a study of identical twins. Broader study findings: An excess of low generation probability was shown by twin-shared out-of-frame alpha sequences.

CDR3 length equals 13 residues. The ends were cut back, 4 bases at V and 1 base at J, with 8 bases in the middle. Germline CDR1 reads MNHNS; CDR2 reads SASEGT. In this sample, this clonotype turned up a few times. Its target is not known. One entry per CDR3 protein, called by TCRdb with MiXCR from the 5' RACE reads. The sample carries 1.5 million to 2 million distinct CDR3 sequences, 32% recorded once. This receptor was taken from a newborn girl in good health. The V call is TRBV6-1, the J call TRBJ2-7; D is perhaps TRBD1 (5 bases). Sequencing was carried out using cord blood. The CDR3 nucleotides are TGTGCCAGCAGTGCAAGACAGTCCTACGAGCAGTACTTC. The encoded protein is CASSARQSYEQYF.